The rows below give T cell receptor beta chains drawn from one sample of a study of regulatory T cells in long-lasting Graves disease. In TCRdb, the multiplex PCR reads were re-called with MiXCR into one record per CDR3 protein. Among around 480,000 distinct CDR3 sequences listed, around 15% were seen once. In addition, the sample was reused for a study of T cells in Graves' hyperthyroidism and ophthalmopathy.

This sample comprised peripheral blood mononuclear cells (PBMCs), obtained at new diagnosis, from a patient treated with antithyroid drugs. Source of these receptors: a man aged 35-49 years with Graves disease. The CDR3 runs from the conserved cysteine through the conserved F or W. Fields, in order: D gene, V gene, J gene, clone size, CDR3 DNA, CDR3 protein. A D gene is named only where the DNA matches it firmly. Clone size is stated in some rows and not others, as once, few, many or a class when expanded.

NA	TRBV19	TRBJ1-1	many	TGTGCCAGTAAGGAATTTCGGGAGCGGAACACTGAAGCTTTCTTT	CASKEFRERNTEAFF
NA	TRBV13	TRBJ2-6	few	TGTGCCAGCAGCTCATACAGGGCTGGGGCCAACGTCCTGACTTTC	CASSSYRAGANVLTF
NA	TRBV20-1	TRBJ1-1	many	TGCAGTGCCTCCCCCTGGAACACTGAAGCTTTCTTT	CSASPWNTEAFF
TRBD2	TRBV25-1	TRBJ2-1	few	TGTGCCAGCAGTGAAGGGCAGCGGGAGAGGGATGAGCAGTTCTTC	CASSEGQRERDEQFF
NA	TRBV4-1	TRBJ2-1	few	TGCGCCAGCAGCGAAAATACAGCAGTCTCCTACAATGAGCAGTTCTTC	CASSENTAVSYNEQFF
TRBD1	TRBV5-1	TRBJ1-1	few	TGCGCCAGCAGCTTGGGGGACAGGGAGACTGAAGCTTTCTTT	CASSLGDRETEAFF
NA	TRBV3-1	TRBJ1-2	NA	TGTGCCAGCAGCCAAGATTTTCGGGTTTACGGGATGGGCTACACCTTC	CASSQDFRVYGMGYTF
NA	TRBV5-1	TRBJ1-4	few	TGCGCCAGCAGGGATGATGCAACTAATGAAAAACTGTTTTTT	CASRDDATNEKLFF
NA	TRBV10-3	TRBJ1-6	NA	TGTGCCATCAGTGAGGCCAGGCTAAGCTCCTATAATTCACCCCTCCACTTT	CAISEARLSSYNSPLHF
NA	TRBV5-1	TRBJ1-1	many	TGCGCCAGCAGCTTTAATTCCGCGAACACTGAAGCTTTCTTT	CASSFNSANTEAFF
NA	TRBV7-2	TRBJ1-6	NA	TGTGCCAGCAGCTTAACTACAGCCTATTCACCCCTCCACTTT	CASSLTTAYSPLHF
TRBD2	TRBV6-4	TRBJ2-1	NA	TGTGCCGGACTAGCGGGAGGCACCTTATACAATGAGCAGTTCTTC	CAGLAGGTLYNEQFF
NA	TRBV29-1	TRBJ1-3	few	TGCAGCGTCGCATACTCTGGAAACACCATATATTTT	CSVAYSGNTIYF
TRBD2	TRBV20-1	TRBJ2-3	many	TGCAGTGCTTTAGCGGGGAGCACAGATACGCAGTATTTT	CSALAGSTDTQYF
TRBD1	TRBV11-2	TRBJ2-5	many	TGTGCCAGCAGCTCCCGGGGACAGACACTCCAAGAGACCCAGTACTTC	CASSSRGQTLQETQYF
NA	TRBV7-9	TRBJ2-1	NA	TGTGCCAGCAGCTCCCCGGGGCTCCATGAGCAGTTCTTC	CASSSPGLHEQFF
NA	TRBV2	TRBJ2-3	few	TGTGCCAGCAGTGGACTCAAGTTTAGCACAGATACGCAGTATTTT	CASSGLKFSTDTQYF
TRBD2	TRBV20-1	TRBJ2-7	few	TGCAGTGCTAGAGTAGCGGGAGGAAGGTACGAGCAGTACTTC	CSARVAGGRYEQYF
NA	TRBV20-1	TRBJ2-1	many	TGCAGTGCTAGAGTGAGAGATGAGCAGTTCTTC	CSARVRDEQFF
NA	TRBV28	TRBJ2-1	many	TGTGCCAGCAGTCTACTGGGACTCTACAATGAGCAGTTCTTC	CASSLLGLYNEQFF
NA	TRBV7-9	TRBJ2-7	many	TGTGCCAGCAGCTTAGCCAGGGGGGCCTACGAGCAGTACTTC	CASSLARGAYEQYF
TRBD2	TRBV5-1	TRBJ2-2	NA	TGCGCCAGCAGCCCCCCCGGGACTAGCGGGAGAGGAACCGGGGAGCTGTTTTTT	CASSPPGTSGRGTGELFF
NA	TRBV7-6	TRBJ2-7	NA	TGTGCCAGCAGCTTAGCCGAACCACCTTACGAGCAGTACTTC	CASSLAEPPYEQYF
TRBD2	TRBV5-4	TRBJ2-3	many	TGTGCCAGCAGCCGCGGGACTAGCGGGACTAGCACAGATACGCAGTATTTT	CASSRGTSGTSTDTQYF
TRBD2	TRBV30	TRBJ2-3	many	TGTGCCTGGAGTGGGCTAGCGGGAGTGCGAACAGATACGCAGTATTTT	CAWSGLAGVRTDTQYF
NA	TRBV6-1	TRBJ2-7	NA	TGTGCCAGCACCTACCAGGGCGGGGTCTACGAGCAGTACTTC	CASTYQGGVYEQYF
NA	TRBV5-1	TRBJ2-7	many	TGCGCCAGCAGCTTGGCGGTGGGCAACGAGCAGTACTTC	CASSLAVGNEQYF
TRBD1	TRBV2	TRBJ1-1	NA	TGTGCCAGCAGGCCGGGGACTACAGGGGTGGGTGAAGCTTTCTTT	CASRPGTTGVGEAFF
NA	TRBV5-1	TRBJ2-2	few	TGCGCCAGCAGTTGGGATGGGACCGGGGAGCTGTTTTTT	CASSWDGTGELFF
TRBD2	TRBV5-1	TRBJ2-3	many	TGCGCCAGCAGCTCGGGACTAGCGGGAGGGCGAGAAAGCACAGATACGCAGTATTTT	CASSSGLAGGRESTDTQYF
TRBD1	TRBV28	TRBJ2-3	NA	TGTGCCAGCAGTCACCCGAGGACAGGGAGGAATACGCAGTATTTT	CASSHPRTGRNTQYF
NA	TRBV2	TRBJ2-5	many	TGTGCCAGCAGTGAAGCGCTGGGGGGCTGGGGAGAAGAGACCCAGTACTTC	CASSEALGGWGEETQYF
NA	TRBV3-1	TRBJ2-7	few	TGTGCCAGCAGCCAGCAGGGTTGGTCCTACGAGCAGTACTTC	CASSQQGWSYEQYF
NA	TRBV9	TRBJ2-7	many	TGTGCCAGCAGTCGAACCGGGACTCCCTCCTACGAGCAGTACTTC	CASSRTGTPSYEQYF
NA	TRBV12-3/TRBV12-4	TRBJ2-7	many	TGTGCCTCGACTCAACACGGACTTAACTACGAGCAGTACTTC	CASTQHGLNYEQYF
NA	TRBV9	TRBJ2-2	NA	TGTGCCAGCACCGAACGGGGGGCAGAGGGCGGGGAGCTGTTTTTT	CASTERGAEGGELFF
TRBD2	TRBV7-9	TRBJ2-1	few	TGTGCCAGTGCTATAGCGGGGATATACAATGAGCAGTTCTTC	CASAIAGIYNEQFF
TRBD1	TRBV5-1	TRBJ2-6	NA	TGCGCCAGCAGCCGTGGGACAGCTTCCTCTGGGGCCAACGTCCTGACTTTC	CASSRGTASSGANVLTF
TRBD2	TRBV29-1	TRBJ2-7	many	TGCAGCGTTGAAGGCCGTGGGACTAGCGGGAGGGTCTCAGGATACGAGCAGTACTTC	CSVEGRGTSGRVSGYEQYF
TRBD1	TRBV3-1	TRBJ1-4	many	TGTGCCAGCAGCCCACCCGGGACAGTTAATGAAAAACTGTTTTTT	CASSPPGTVNEKLFF
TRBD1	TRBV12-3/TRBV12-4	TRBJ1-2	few	TGTGCCAGCAGCTCCGGGCCCCCGGGGACAGATAACTATGGCTACACCTTC	CASSSGPPGTDNYGYTF
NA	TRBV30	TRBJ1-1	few	TGTGCCTGGAGGCCTATCGCCGGGAGGACTGAAGCTTTCTTT	CAWRPIAGRTEAFF
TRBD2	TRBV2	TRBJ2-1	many	TGTGCCACCCGGACTAGCAGGAGCGATGAGCAGTTCTTC	CATRTSRSDEQFF